Listed here are 14 T cell receptor beta chains from one sample, sequenced in a study of CD8 T cells in Susac syndrome. The authors reverse transcribed about 0.5 to 1 ug RNA with random hexamers. From the immunoSEQ multiplex PCR reads, TCRdb called clonotypes with MiXCR, one entry per CDR3 protein. The data show some 150,000 distinct CDR3 sequences, approximately 96% seen once. The sample comprised CD4+ T cells from PBMCs. The source is a human donor with Susac syndrome.

The chain is built from TRBV21-1 and TRBJ2-6. TRBV21-1 constitutes a pseudogene. This CDR3 spans 15 amino acids. Written as DNA, the CDR3 is TGTGCCAGCAGCACCGAGGGCTCTGGGGCCAACGTCCTGACTTTC. This sequence encodes CASSTEGSGANVLTF.

The chain is built from TRBV3-1 and TRBJ2-1; 11 bases fit TRBD2. Germline CDR1 LGHDT, CDR2 YNNKEL (reference sequence). This CDR3 is built from 16 residues. The ends lost 4 bases at V and 5 bases at J; junction bases unmatched: 7. The CDR3 DNA reads as TGTGCCAGCAGCCCCAACAGACTAGCGGGGCACAATGAGCAGTTCTTC. Residues: CASSPNRLAGHNEQFF.

This clonotype was counted a single time. This chain joins TRBV3-1 and TRBJ1-4; D may be TRBD1 (6 bases). Germline-derived CDR1 and CDR2 are LGHDT and YNNKEL (reference sequence). The CDR3 is 16 residues long. V was cut by 1 base and J by 10 bases, with 19 bases left in between. This CDR3 is CASSQVLGQTSGKLFF. CDR3 DNA sequence: TGTGCCAGCAGCCAAGTACTGGGACAAACCTCGGGAAAACTGTTTTTT.

This sequence joins TRBV14 and TRBJ2-3; D call uncertain. Trimming shortened V by 3 bases and J by 3 bases, and 25 bases separated the two germline ends. Germline lookup yields CDR1 SGHDN and CDR2 FVKESK. CDR3 size: 19 residues. This chain's CDR3 is CASSHELSRATSSTDTQYF. As DNA, the CDR3 is TGTGCCAGCAGCCATGAGCTAAGTCGGGCCACTTCCTCTACAGATACGCAGTATTTT.

The genes are TRBV5-1 and TRBJ2-1; 12 bases align to TRBD2. CDR1 SGHRS and CDR2 YFSETQ come from the germline V gene. The CDR3 spans 19 residues. V dropped 0 bases and J dropped 8; count of bases not matched to a gene: 15. The CDR3 DNA reads as TGCGCCAGCAGCTTGGAGCGCCCTCTAGCGGGGGGGCCTTGGCATGAGCAGTTCTTC. Translating it yields CASSLERPLAGGPWHEQFF.

V usage is TRBV29-1 and J usage is TRBJ2-7; possible D gene TRBD1, 5 bases. V shed 6 bases and J shed 4 bases, with 13 bases lying between them. Germline V gives CDR1 SQVTM, CDR2 ANQGSEA. CDR3 size: 12 residues. The CDR3 sequence is CSVQDTIYEQYF. The CDR3 DNA is TGCAGCGTCCAGGACACCATATACGAGCAGTACTTC.

V is TRBV20-1 and J is TRBJ2-7; possibly TRBD2 for D (6 bases). Deletions cut 3 bases from V and 7 bases from J, with 16 bases between. This CDR3 is 13 amino acids long. The germline V gene encodes CDR1 DFQATT and CDR2 SNEGSKA (reference sequence). This chain's CDR3 is CSARVGGTGEQYF. The CDR3 DNA is TGCAGTGCTAGGGTCGGCGGGACGGGTGAGCAGTACTTC.

The rearrangement uses TRBV21-1 and TRBJ2-3; TRBD1 reflects the table's D call only, with no check against the DNA. TRBV21-1 has pseudogene status. CDR3 length: 16 residues. The CDR3 DNA follows: TGTGCCAGCAGCAAAGAGGACAGGTGGGACGGAGATACGCAGTATTTT. Translating gives CASSKEDRWDGDTQYF.

The CDR3 sequence: CSVEGGTGEDGYTF. Here the CDR3 DNA reads TGCAGCGTTGAAGGGGGGACAGGGGAAGATGGCTACACCTTC. This rearrangement joins TRBV29-1 to TRBJ1-2; 10 bases map to TRBD1. The CDR3 consists of 14 residues. The germline CDR1 and CDR2 sequences are SQVTM and ANQGSEA. After removal of 1 base from V and 6 bases from J, the junction contained 5 bases not matched to a gene. The complete variable domain, with remaining parts taken from reference TRBV29-1 and TRBJ1-2, reads SAVISQKPSRDICQRGTSLTIQCQVDSQVTMMFWYRQQPGQSLTLIATANQGSEATYESGFVIDKFPISRPNLTFSTLTVSNMSPEDSSIYLCSVEGGTGEDGYTFGSGTRLTVV.

CDR3 DNA: TGCAGTGCTACAAGCTCAGGGGGACTACGGGAGCAGTACTTC. Protein product: CSATSSGGLREQYF. The gene calls are TRBV20-1 and TRBJ2-7; D assignment may be TRBD1 or TRBD2 (7 bases each). V was cut by 4 bases and J by 7 bases, with 20 bases left in between. CDR1 and CDR2 (germline): DFQATT, SNEGSKA (reference sequence). The CDR3 covers 14 residues.

V is TRBV24-1 and J is TRBJ2-3, with a weak D call TRBD1 (6 bases). CDR3 length: 17 residues. CDR1 is KGHDR, CDR2 SFDVKD, per germline. The V gene lost 3 bases and the J gene lost 2 bases, with 17 bases spanning the gap. CDR3 amino acids: CATSDGTGRVFTDTQYF. DNA for the CDR3: TGTGCCACCAGTGATGGCACAGGGAGAGTGTTCACAGATACGCAGTATTTT.

The chain employs TRBV5-1 and TRBJ2-1; D is ambiguous. Germline lookup yields CDR1 SGHRS and CDR2 YFSETQ. The V and J ends lost 4 bases and 0 bases respectively, with 8 bases between them. CDR3 length equals 14 residues. The CDR3 nucleotides read TGCGCCAGCAGCAGGGCGAGCTCCTACAATGAGCAGTTCTTC. Its translation: CASSRASSYNEQFF.

This clonotype appeared a single time. The V call is TRBV25-1, the J call TRBJ1-6; no clear D gene. The CDR3 runs 15 residues. V shed 7 bases and J shed 7 bases, with 17 bases lying between them. Germline CDR1 reads MGHDK; CDR2 reads SYGVNS. CDR3 residues: CASTTAGALNSPLHF. The CDR3 DNA is TGTGCCAGCACAACAGCGGGAGCTCTAAATTCACCCCTCCACTTT.

The rearrangement joins TRBV14 to TRBJ1-2, with D unclear. V was cut by 0 bases and J by 14 bases, with 13 bases left in between. The length of the CDR3 is 12 residues. CDR1 and CDR2 (germline): SGHDN, FVKESK. The CDR3 DNA reads TGTGCCAGCAGCCAAGATCCCGATGCGAGTACCTTC. Its translation: CASSQDPDASTF. Complete variable domain (other parts from reference TRBV14 and TRBJ1-2): EAGVTQFPSHSVIEKGQTVTLRCDPISGHDNLYWYRRVMGKEIKFLLHFVKESKQDESGMPNNRFLAERTGGTYSTLKVQPAELEDSGVYFCASSQDPDASTFGSGTRLTVV.